What follows are 26 T cell receptor beta chains derived from one specimen sequenced in a study of blood T cell repertoires in COVID-19 (TCRdb year 2020). Libraries were built with the immunoSEQ multiplex PCR assay. This is the immuneACCESS table as TCRdb keeps it, with only in-frame sequences that have V and J called. A part of the clones is gone; compared with another copy, unresolved V genes explain less than half, and the rest is unexplained. This sample comprises 35,000 to 45,000 clones, around four fifths of them detected only once. Approximately 5% of the sample is in the top ten clones. Sequencing input: peripheral blood. Every receptor here comes from a man over 45 with active COVID-19.

DNA of the CDR3: TGTGCCAGCAGTGTCTCGGTTTGGGACAGGGCCTATGGCTACACCTTC. This gives the protein CASSVSVWDRAYGYTF. The chain has TRBV6-1 and TRBJ1-2; TRBD1 matches 9 bases. CDR3 size: 16 residues. Germline V gene sequence: CDR1 MNHNS, CDR2 SASEGT. Trimming took 4 bases from V and 4 from J; bases not matched to a gene: 10.

V and J are TRBV11-3 and TRBJ2-1; 8 nucleotides match TRBD2. The CDR3 extends over 16 amino acids. Germline V lookup: CDR1 SGHNT, CDR2 YENEEA. V shed 5 bases, J shed 4 bases, and the junction held 10 bases outside the gene matches. DNA for the CDR3: TGTGCCAGCAGCCAAGGGAGTAGCGGGACTTACAATGAGCAGTTCTTC. It is translated as CASSQGSSGTYNEQFF.

V gene TRBV4-3 combines with J gene TRBJ2-7; possibly TRBD1 for D (6 bases). V gave up 2 bases and J gave up 5 bases, with 13 bases separating them. CDR1 and CDR2 (germline): LGHNA, YSLEER. This CDR3 has 14 residues. CDR3 amino acids: CASSQLTGTHEQYF. The DNA of the CDR3 is TGCGCCAGCAGCCAACTAACAGGGACCCACGAGCAGTACTTC.

The rearrangement uses TRBV9 and TRBJ2-3; 7 nucleotides align to TRBD2. The CDR3 is 16 residues long. Trimming took 0 bases from V and 3 from J; bases not matched to a gene: 7. Germline loops: CDR1 SGDLS, CDR2 YYNGEE. For the CDR3, the DNA is TGTGCCAGCAGCGTAGAGGGGAGGGGAGCGACAGATACGCAGTATTTT. It encodes CASSVEGRGATDTQYF.

The chain recombines TRBV3-1 (or the pseudogene TRBV3-2) with TRBJ2-1; 11 nucleotides match TRBD1. Germline trimming cut 3 bases from V and 6 bases from J; bases unmatched to any gene: 4. CDR3 size: 15 residues. Germline-derived CDR1 and CDR2 are LGHDT and YNNKEL (reference sequence). The CDR3 reads CASSHRDRGGNEQFF. The CDR3 DNA reads TGTGCCAGCAGCCACCGGGACAGGGGGGGCAATGAGCAGTTCTTC.

The V gene is TRBV6-1, the J gene TRBJ2-1, with 10 nucleotides matching TRBD2. This CDR3 has 16 amino acids. V shed 4 bases, J shed 8 bases, and the junction held 11 bases outside the gene matches. Germline lookup yields CDR1 MNHNS and CDR2 SASEGT. The DNA for the CDR3 is TGTGCCAGCAGTGTGGGGGCTAGCGGGAGAAGCTATGAGCAGTTCTTC. This gives the protein CASSVGASGRSYEQFF.

V is TRBV7-2 and J is TRBJ2-5; D might be TRBD1 (5 bases). The CDR3 loop spans 12 amino acids. The germline gives CDR1 SGHTA, CDR2 FQGNSA. Trimming left V 5 bases short and J 5 bases short, with 9 bases between. The chain's CDR3 is CASSRQWETQYF. The CDR3 nucleotides read TGTGCCAGCAGCCGACAGTGGGAGACCCAGTACTTC.

V and J are TRBV7-2 and TRBJ2-2; possibly TRBD2 for D (5 bases). V gave up 1 base and J gave up 5 bases, with 8 bases separating them. This CDR3 is built from 14 residues. CDR1 and CDR2 (germline): SGHTA, FQGNSA. The chain's CDR3 is CASSLGWETGELFF. The CDR3 DNA follows: TGTGCCAGCAGCTTAGGATGGGAGACCGGGGAGCTGTTTTTT.

The genes are TRBV6-5 and TRBJ2-7; D perhaps matches TRBD2 (5 bases). Trimming cost V 6 bases and J 6 bases, with 18 bases left between them. Germline CDR1 MNHEY, CDR2 SVGAGI. The CDR3 consists of 14 residues. The DNA of the CDR3 is TGTGCCAGCAGCATGAGAGAGGGTCGGGTCGAGCAGTACTTC. Translation: CASSMREGRVEQYF.

V is TRBV7-3 and J is TRBJ2-2; 11 bases agree with TRBD1. This CDR3 is 16 amino acids long. Unmatched junction bases numbered 9, after V lost 5 bases and J lost 7 bases. From germline, CDR1 is SGHTA and CDR2 FQGTGA. The CDR3 nucleotides read TGTGCCAGCAGCCCTCGGGACAGGGGGAAGGGCGGGGAGCTGTTTTTT. Translating gives CASSPRDRGKGGELFF.

The CDR3 loop is CASSLGTKNTEAFF. In DNA form, the CDR3 reads TGTGCCAGCAGCTTGGGGACAAAGAACACTGAAGCTTTCTTT. The chain carries TRBV5-6 and TRBJ1-1; a possible D gene is TRBD1 (5 bases). The CDR3 is made up of 14 amino acids. Trimming took off 0 bases at V and 1 base at J, with 7 bases between the two ends. CDR1 and CDR2 from the germline V gene are SGHDT and YYEEEE.

To note about this clone: This sample includes further DNA sequences coding for the same CDR3. The chain links TRBV6-2 or TRBV6-3 to TRBJ2-1, with 9 positions matching TRBD2. The CDR3 contains 15 residues. V lost 0 bases to trimming and J lost 4 bases; unmatched junction nucleotides: 1. Germline CDR1 reads MNHEY; CDR2 reads SVGEGT. The CDR3 nucleotides are TGTGCCAGCAGTTACTCGCGGGGGGGATACAATGAGCAGTTCTTC. It specifies CASSYSRGGYNEQFF.

The V and J genes are TRBV5-1 and TRBJ2-7; tentative D call: TRBD2 (6 bases). Germline CDR1 SGHRS, CDR2 YFSETQ. V was trimmed by 0 bases and J by 1 base, leaving 11 bases between them. The CDR3 has 15 amino acids. The CDR3 loop is CASSLGGTASYEQYF. As DNA, the CDR3 is TGCGCCAGCAGCTTGGGGGGGACTGCATCCTACGAGCAGTACTTC.

The chain recombines TRBV19 with TRBJ2-3; D is unresolved. The CDR3 spans 14 residues. Germline V CDR1 and CDR2: LNHDA, SQIVND (reference sequence). Trimming removed 8 bases from V and 0 bases from J, with 12 bases in between. The CDR3 region is CASATETSTDTQYF. The DNA for the CDR3 is TGTGCCAGTGCCACCGAAACTAGCACAGATACGCAGTATTTT.

The chain carries TRBV2 and TRBJ1-2; 7 bases fit TRBD1. CDR1 SNHLY and CDR2 FYNNEI come from the germline V gene. Trimming at V came to 7 bases and at J to 5 bases, leaving 7 bases not matched to a gene. This CDR3 region has 13 residues. CDR3 sequence reads: CASTLTGSYGYTF. CDR3 DNA: TGTGCCAGCACCTTGACAGGGTCTTATGGCTACACCTTC.

The chain is built from TRBV4-2 and TRBJ2-5; 9 bases agree with TRBD1. V lost 1 base, J lost 4 bases, and 10 bases stayed unmatched. The CDR3 spans 17 residues. The germline CDR1 and CDR2 sequences are LGHNA and YNFKEQ. As DNA, the CDR3 is TGTGCCAGCAGCCAAGGGGAGGCCACAGGGGGCTCAGAGACCCAGTACTTC. Translating it yields CASSQGEATGGSETQYF.

Only a few counts were recorded for this clone. The chain recombines TRBV7-8 with TRBJ1-5, with D possibly matching TRBD1 (5 bases). CDR1 SGHVS and CDR2 FQNEAQ come from the germline V gene. This CDR3 comprises 14 residues. V was cut by 5 bases and J by 0 bases, with 8 bases left in between. The CDR3 DNA is TGTGCCAGCAGCCCGGGGGATAGCAATCAGCCCCAGCATTTT. The encoded protein is CASSPGDSNQPQHF.

The chain employs TRBV5-4 and TRBJ2-7; TRBD2 aligns across 11 bases. The CDR3 totals 16 residues. The V and J ends lost 0 bases and 2 bases, in that order; junction bases with no gene match: 4. Germline assignment: CDR1 SGHNT and CDR2 YYREEE (reference sequence). The CDR3 region has the DNA TGTGCCAGCAGCTTGGGGGGACTAGCGGCCACCTACGAGCAGTACTTC. Its protein product is CASSLGGLAATYEQYF.

The chain joins TRBV24-1 to TRBJ1-3; 8 positions agree with TRBD1. This CDR3 comprises 16 residues. Unmatched junction bases numbered 9, after V lost 9 bases and J lost 0 bases. The V gene's germline CDR1 is KGHDR and CDR2 SFDVKD. CDR3 in amino acids: CATGDRGFSSGNTIYF. DNA of the CDR3: TGTGCCACCGGAGACAGGGGCTTTAGCTCTGGAAACACCATATATTTT.

The chain combines TRBV6-5 with TRBJ1-1, with 7 bases identical to TRBD1. V gave up 7 bases and J gave up 2 bases; unmatched junction bases: 4. Germline V gene data show CDR1 as MNHEY and CDR2 as SVGAGI. The length of the CDR3 is 13 residues. The CDR3 nucleotides read TGTGCCAGCAAGAGACAGGGTAACACTGAAGCTTTCTTT. Translation: CASKRQGNTEAFF.

Only a few counts were recorded for this clone. The chain employs TRBV7-2 and TRBJ1-5, with D perhaps matching TRBD1 (6 bases). With 8 bases removed from V and 6 bases from J, the gap between germline ends came to 17 bases. Germline assignment: CDR1 SGHTA and CDR2 FQGNSA. This CDR3 region has 14 residues. CDR3 coding DNA: TGTGCCAGCTCCGGTGGGGGGGCAGGTCAGCCCCAGCATTTT. As protein: CASSGGGAGQPQHF.

V gene TRBV5-1 combines with J gene TRBJ2-1; TRBD2 is a possible D gene (6 bases). CDR1 is SGHRS and CDR2 is YFSETQ in the germline V gene. This CDR3 has 14 amino acids. The germline V and J ends were trimmed by 3 bases and 5 bases, with 12 bases remaining between them. CDR3 region: CASSSGLMDNEQFF. In DNA form, the CDR3 reads TGCGCCAGCAGCTCTGGACTAATGGACAATGAGCAGTTCTTC. Based on the CDR3 plus reference TRBV5-1 and TRBJ2-1, the full variable domain is KAGVTQTPRYLIKTRGQQVTLSCSPISGHRSVSWYQQTPGQGLQFLFEYFSETQRNKGNFPGRFSGRQFSNSRSEMNVSTLELGDSALYLCASSSGLMDNEQFFGPGTRLTVL.

In this sample, this clone turned up a few times. V gene TRBV7-8 combines with J gene TRBJ2-6, with TRBD1 matching over 11 bases. Germline-derived CDR1 and CDR2 are SGHVS and FQNEAQ. The CDR3 loop spans 18 amino acids. V lost 5 bases to trimming and J lost 3 bases; unmatched junction nucleotides: 9. The chain's CDR3 is CASSRRDRGGVGANVLTF. CDR3 DNA sequence: TGTGCCAGCAGCAGACGGGACAGGGGGGGCGTTGGGGCCAACGTCCTGACTTTC.

The genes are TRBV5-5 and TRBJ1-2, with 7 bases identical to TRBD1. The CDR3 length is 17 residues. Germline V gene sequence: CDR1 SGHKS, CDR2 YYEKEE (reference sequence). V shed 4 bases, J shed 0 bases, and the junction held 12 bases outside the gene matches. The CDR3 bases are TGTGCCAGCAGCGGAGGTACCGGGACAGCTACTAACTATGGCTACACCTTC. Translation: CASSGGTGTATNYGYTF.

The V call is TRBV15, the J call TRBJ1-1; tentative D call: TRBD1 (5 bases). The V and J ends lost 3 bases and 0 bases respectively, with 14 bases between them. In germline, CDR1 is LNHNV, CDR2 YYDKDF (reference sequence). The CDR3 length is 16 residues. This chain's CDR3 is CATSSGVGGVNTEAFF. CDR3 in DNA: TGTGCCACCAGCAGCGGGGTCGGGGGAGTGAACACTGAAGCTTTCTTT.

The chain has TRBV9 and TRBJ2-2; 14 nucleotides agree with TRBD2. The CDR3 spans 18 residues. Germline-derived CDR1 and CDR2 are SGDLS and YYNGEE. J gave up 6 bases and V 4 bases, and 11 bases lay outside the gene matches. The CDR3: CASSRSSGLAGGPGELFF. The CDR3, as DNA: TGTGCCAGCAGCCGTAGCTCAGGACTAGCGGGAGGTCCCGGGGAGCTGTTTTTT.